The TCR beta chain described here comes from a study of cytomegalovirus exposure and HLA in healthy donors. This clone was detected only once. Both 60 Vbeta primers and 13 Jbeta primers went into the PCR. The data were produced by immunoSEQ multiplex PCR, yet TCRdb's version contains in-frame clones alone and is incomplete. The sample records 180,000 or so clones, approximately 79% being singletons. Germline-derived CDR1 and CDR2 are MNHNY and SVGAGI (reference sequence). Trimming cost V 4 bases and J 6 bases, with 18 bases left between them. The CDR3 contains 15 residues. The sequencing sample was made of PBMCs. This sequence originates from a man aged 50-59 years in good health and CMV-seropositive. V gene TRBV6-6 combines with J gene TRBJ1-2; TRBD1 is a possible D gene (6 bases). Here the CDR3 DNA reads TGTGCCAGCAGTTTCAACAGGGTAATGGCAAATGGCTACACCTTC. As protein: CASSFNRVMANGYTF.